A single T cell receptor (beta chain) is shown here with its context. The data belong to a study of T cells in Graves' hyperthyroidism and ophthalmopathy. Germline V gene sequence: CDR1 DFQATT, CDR2 SNEGSKA (reference sequence). The CDR3 runs 14 residues. V was clipped by 6 bases and J by 3 bases, with 18 bases between them. It was RNA transcripts that yielded the amplified TCR beta CDR3 regions. TCR CDR3 regions were first amplified by RT-PCR with HTBI primers. TCRdb fed the multiplex PCR reads into MiXCR, producing one record per CDR3 protein. The sample lists about 360,000 distinct CDR3 sequences; about 13% were seen once.

The sample was blood. The chain uses TRBV20-1 and TRBJ2-7; possibly TRBD1 or TRBD2 for D (6 bases each). The clonotype was recovered from a woman between 18 and 30 years old with Graves' hyperthyroidism. Here the CDR3 reads CSAKARGPHYEQYF. The CDR3 DNA reads as TGCAGTGCCAAAGCACGGGGGCCCCACTACGAGCAGTACTTC.